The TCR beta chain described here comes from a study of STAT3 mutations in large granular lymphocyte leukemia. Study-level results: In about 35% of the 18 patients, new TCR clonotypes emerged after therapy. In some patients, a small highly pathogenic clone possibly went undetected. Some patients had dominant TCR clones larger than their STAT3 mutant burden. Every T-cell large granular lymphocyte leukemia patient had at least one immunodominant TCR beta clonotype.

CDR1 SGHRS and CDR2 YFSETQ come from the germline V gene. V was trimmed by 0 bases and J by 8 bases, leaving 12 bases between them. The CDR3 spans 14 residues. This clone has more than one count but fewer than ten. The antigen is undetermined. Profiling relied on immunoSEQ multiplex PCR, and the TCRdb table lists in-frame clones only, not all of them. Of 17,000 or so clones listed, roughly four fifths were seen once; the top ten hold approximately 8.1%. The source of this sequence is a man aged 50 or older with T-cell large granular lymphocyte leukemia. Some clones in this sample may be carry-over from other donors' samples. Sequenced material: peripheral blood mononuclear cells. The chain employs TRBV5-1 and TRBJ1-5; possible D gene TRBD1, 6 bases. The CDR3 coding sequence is TGCGCCAGCAGCTTGGGGCAGGGGAACGAGCCCCAGCATTTT. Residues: CASSLGQGNEPQHF. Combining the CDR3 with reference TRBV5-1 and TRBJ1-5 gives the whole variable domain KAGVTQTPRYLIKTRGQQVTLSCSPISGHRSVSWYQQTPGQGLQFLFEYFSETQRNKGNFPGRFSGRQFSNSRSEMNVSTLELGDSALYLCASSLGQGNEPQHFGDGTRLSIL.